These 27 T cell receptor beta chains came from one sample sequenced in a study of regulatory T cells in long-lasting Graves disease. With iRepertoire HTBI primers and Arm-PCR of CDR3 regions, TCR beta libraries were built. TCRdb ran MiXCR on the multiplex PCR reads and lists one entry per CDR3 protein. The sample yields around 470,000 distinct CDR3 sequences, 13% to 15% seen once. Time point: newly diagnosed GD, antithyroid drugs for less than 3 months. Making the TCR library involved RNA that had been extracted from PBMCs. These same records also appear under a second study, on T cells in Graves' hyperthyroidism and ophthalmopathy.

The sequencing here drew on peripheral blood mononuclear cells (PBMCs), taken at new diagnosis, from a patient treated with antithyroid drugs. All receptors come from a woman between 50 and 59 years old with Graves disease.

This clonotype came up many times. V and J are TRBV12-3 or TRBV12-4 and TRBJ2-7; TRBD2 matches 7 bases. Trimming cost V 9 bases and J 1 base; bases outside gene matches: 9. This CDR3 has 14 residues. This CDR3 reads CASSVTSVSYEQYF. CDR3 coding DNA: TGTGCCAGTAGTGTTACTAGCGTATCCTACGAGCAGTACTTC.

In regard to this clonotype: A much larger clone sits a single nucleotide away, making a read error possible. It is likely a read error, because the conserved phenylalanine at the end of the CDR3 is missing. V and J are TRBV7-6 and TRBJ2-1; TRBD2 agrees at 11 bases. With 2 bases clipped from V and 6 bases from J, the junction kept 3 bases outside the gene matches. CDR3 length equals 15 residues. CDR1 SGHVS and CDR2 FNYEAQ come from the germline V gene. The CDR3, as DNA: TGTGCCAGCAGCTTAACCGGGACTAGCGGCAATGAGCAGTTCCTC. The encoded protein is CASSLTGTSGNEQFL.

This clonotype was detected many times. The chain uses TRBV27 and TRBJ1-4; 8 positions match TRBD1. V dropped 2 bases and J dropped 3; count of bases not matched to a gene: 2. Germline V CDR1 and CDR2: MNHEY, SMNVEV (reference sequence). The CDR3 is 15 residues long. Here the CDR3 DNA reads TGTGCCAGCAGTTTAGGGACAGGCTCTAATGAAAAACTGTTTTTT. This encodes CASSLGTGSNEKLFF.

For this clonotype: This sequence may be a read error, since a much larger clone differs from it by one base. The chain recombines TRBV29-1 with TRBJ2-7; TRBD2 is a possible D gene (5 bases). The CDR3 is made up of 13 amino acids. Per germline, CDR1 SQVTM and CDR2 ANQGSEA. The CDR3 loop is CSVEGPAFGERYF. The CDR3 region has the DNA TGCAGCGTTGAAGGACCGGCTTTCGGGGAGCGGTACTTC.

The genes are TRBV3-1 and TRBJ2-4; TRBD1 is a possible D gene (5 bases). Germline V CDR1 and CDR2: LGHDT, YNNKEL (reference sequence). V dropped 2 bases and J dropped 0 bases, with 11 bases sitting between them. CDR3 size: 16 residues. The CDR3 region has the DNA TGTGCCAGCAGCCAACAGGGTAATATAGCCAAAAACATTCAGTACTTC. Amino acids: CASSQQGNIAKNIQYF. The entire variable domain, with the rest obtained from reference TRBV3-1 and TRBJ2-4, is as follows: DTAVSQTPKYLVTQMGNDKSIKCEQNLGHDTMYWYKQDSKKFLKIMFSYNNKELIINETVPNRFSPKSPDKAHLNLHINSLELGDSAVYFCASSQQGNIAKNIQYFGAGTRLSVL.

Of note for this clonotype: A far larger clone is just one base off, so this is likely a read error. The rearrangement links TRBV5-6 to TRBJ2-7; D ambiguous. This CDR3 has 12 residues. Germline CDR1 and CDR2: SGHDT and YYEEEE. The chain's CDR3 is CACSAQGYEQYF. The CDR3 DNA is TGTGCCTGCAGCGCTCAAGGCTACGAGCAGTACTTC.

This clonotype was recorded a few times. As DNA, the CDR3 is TGTGCCAGCAGCCCTCAGGACAGGGACCGGGTAACTAATGAAAAACTGTTTTTT. Translating gives CASSPQDRDRVTNEKLFF. J is TRBJ1-4 and V is TRBV12-3 or TRBV12-4, with 8 positions matching TRBD1. After removal of 6 bases from V and 1 base from J, the junction contained 13 bases not matched to a gene. The CDR3 runs to 18 residues.

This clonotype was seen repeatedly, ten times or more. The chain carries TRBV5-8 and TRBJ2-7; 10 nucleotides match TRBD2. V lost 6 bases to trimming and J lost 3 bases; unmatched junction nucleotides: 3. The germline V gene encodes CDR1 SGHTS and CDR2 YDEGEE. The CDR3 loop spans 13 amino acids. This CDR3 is CASTRTSGYEQYF. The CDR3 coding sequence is TGTGCCAGCACCAGGACTAGCGGCTACGAGCAGTACTTC.

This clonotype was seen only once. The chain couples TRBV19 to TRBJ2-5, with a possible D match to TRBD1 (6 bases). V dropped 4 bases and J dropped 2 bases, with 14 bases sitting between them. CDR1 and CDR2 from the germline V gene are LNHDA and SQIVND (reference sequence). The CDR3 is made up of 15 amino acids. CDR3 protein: CASSRMGAGQETQYF. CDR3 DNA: TGTGCCAGTAGTAGAATGGGGGCCGGGCAAGAGACCCAGTACTTC.

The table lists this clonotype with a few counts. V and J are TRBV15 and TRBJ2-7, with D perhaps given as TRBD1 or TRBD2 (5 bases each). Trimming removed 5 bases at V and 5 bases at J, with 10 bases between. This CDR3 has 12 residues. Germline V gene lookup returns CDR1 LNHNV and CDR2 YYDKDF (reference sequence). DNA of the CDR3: TGTGCCACCAGCGGGGGTGGGAACGAGCAGTACTTC. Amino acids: CATSGGGNEQYF.

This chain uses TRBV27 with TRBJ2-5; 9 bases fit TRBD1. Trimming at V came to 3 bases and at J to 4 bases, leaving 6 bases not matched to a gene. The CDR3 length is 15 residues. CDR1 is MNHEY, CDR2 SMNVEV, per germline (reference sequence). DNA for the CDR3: TGTGCCAGCAGTTTTGGGGACAGGGTCGGAGAGACCCAGTACTTC. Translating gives CASSFGDRVGETQYF.

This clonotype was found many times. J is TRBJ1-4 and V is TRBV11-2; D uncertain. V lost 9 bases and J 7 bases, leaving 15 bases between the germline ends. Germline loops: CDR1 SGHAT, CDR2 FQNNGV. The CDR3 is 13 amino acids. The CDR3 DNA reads TGTGCCAGACCCGGAGTATGTGGTGAAAAACTGTTTTTT. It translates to CARPGVCGEKLFF.

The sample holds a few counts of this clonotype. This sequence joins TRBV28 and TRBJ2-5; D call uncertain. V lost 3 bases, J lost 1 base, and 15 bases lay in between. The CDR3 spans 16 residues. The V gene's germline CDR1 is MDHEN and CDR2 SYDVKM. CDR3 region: CASSFGQRRAQETQYF. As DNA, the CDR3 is TGTGCCAGCAGTTTTGGTCAGCGAAGGGCCCAAGAGACCCAGTACTTC.

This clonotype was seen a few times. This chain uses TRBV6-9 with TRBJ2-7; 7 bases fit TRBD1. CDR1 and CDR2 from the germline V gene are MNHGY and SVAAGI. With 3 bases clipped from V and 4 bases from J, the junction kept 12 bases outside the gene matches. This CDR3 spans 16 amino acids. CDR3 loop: CASSYTLLRGHYEQYF. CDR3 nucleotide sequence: TGTGCCAGCAGTTACACCCTATTGAGGGGGCATTACGAGCAGTACTTC.

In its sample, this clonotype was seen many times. The CDR3 is CASSLAGRGVVTNEQFF. CDR3 nucleotides: TGTGCCAGCAGCTTAGCAGGAAGGGGGGTCGTTACAAATGAGCAGTTCTTC. This chain links TRBV7-9 with TRBJ2-1; D may match TRBD1 or TRBD2 (6 bases each). Germline CDR1 reads SEHNR; CDR2 reads FQNEAQ (reference sequence). V was shortened by 0 bases and J by 7 bases, with 19 bases between the two germline ends. The CDR3 runs to 17 residues.

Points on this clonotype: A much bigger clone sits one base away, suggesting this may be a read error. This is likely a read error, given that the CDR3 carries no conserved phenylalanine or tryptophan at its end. In nucleotides, the CDR3 is TGTGCCAGCAGTGGTTTTGGTTTTCAGCCCCAGCATCTT. Translated: CASSGFGFQPQHL. V gene TRBV27 combines with J gene TRBJ1-5; D not resolved. The CDR3 consists of 13 residues. The V end lost 5 bases, the J end lost 6 bases, and 11 bases lay between the germline ends. The germline V gene has CDR1 MNHEY and CDR2 SMNVEV (reference sequence).

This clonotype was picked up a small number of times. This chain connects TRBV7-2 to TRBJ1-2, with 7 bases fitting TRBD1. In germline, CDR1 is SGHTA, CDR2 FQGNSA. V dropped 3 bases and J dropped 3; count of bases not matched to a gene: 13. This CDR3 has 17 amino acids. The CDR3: CASSLVGGGLNHYGYTF. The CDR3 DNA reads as TGTGCCAGCAGCTTGGTAGGGGGCGGCCTTAACCACTATGGCTACACCTTC.

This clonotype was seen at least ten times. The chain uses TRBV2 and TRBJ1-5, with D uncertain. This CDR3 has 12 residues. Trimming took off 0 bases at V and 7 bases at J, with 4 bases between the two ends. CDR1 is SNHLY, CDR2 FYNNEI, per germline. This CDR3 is CASSEAGQPQHF. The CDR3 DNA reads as TGTGCCAGCAGTGAAGCGGGGCAGCCCCAGCATTTT.

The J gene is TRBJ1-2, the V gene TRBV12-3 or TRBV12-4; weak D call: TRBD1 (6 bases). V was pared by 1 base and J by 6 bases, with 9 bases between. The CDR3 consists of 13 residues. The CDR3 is CASSLGGANGYTF. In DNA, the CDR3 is TGTGCCAGCAGTTTAGGGGGGGCGAATGGCTACACCTTC.

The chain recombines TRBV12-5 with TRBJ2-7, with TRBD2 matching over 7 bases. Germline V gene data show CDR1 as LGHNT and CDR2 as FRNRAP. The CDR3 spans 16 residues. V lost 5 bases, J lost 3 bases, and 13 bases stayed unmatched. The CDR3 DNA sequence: TGTGCTAGTGGTCCCTCTAGGGCTAGCGGTCGCTACGAGCAGTACTTC. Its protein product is CASGPSRASGRYEQYF.

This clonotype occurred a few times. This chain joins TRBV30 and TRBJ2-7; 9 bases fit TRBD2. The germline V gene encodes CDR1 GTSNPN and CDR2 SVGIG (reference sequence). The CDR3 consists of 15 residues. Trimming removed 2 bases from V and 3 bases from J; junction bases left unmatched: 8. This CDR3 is CAWSWASGENYEQYF. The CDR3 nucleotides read TGTGCCTGGAGTTGGGCTAGCGGGGAGAACTACGAGCAGTACTTC.

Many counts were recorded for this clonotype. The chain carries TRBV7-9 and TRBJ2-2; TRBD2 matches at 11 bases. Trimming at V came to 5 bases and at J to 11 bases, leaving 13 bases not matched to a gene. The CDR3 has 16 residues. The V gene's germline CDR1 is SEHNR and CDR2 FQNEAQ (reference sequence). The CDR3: CASSLPPTSGSRELFF. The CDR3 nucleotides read TGTGCCAGCAGCCTACCCCCTACTAGCGGGAGCCGAGAGCTGTTTTTT.

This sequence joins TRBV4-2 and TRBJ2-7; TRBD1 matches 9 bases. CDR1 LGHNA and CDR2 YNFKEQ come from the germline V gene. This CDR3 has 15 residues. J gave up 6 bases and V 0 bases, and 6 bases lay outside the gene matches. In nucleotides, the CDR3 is TGTGCCAGCAGCCAAGACTGGGGACAGGGACGCGAGCAGTACTTC. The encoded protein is CASSQDWGQGREQYF.

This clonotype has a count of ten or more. This CDR3 reads CSAVTAEETQYF. Here the CDR3 DNA reads TGCAGCGCCGTTACCGCAGAAGAGACCCAGTACTTC. The chain carries TRBV29-1 and TRBJ2-5; D is unclear. The V gene lost 7 bases and the J gene lost 3 bases, with 12 bases spanning the gap. The CDR3 runs to 12 residues. Germline CDR1 SQVTM, CDR2 ANQGSEA.

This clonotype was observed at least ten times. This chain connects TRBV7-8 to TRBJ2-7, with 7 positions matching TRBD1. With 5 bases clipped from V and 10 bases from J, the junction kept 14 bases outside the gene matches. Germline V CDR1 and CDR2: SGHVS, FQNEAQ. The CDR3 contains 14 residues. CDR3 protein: CASSTSPGQAEQYF. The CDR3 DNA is TGTGCCAGCAGCACTAGTCCCGGACAGGCGGAACAGTACTTC.

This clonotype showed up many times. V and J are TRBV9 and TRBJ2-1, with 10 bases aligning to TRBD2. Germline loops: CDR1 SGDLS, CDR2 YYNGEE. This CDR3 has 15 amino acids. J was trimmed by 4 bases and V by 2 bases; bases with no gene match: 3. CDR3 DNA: TGTGCCAGCAGCGTGGGACTAGCGCAATACAATGAGCAGTTCTTC. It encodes CASSVGLAQYNEQFF. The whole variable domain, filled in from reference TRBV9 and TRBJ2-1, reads DSGVTQTPKHLITATGQRVTLRCSPRSGDLSVYWYQQSLDQGLQFLIQYYNGEERAKGNILERFSAQQFPDLHSELNLSSLELGDSALYFCASSVGLAQYNEQFFGPGTRLTVL.

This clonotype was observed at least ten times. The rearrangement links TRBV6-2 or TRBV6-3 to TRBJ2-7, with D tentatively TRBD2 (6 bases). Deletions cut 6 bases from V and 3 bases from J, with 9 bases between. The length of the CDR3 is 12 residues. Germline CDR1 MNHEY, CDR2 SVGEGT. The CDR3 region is CASSGSGYEQYF. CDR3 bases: TGTGCCAGCAGCGGTAGCGGCTACGAGCAGTACTTC.